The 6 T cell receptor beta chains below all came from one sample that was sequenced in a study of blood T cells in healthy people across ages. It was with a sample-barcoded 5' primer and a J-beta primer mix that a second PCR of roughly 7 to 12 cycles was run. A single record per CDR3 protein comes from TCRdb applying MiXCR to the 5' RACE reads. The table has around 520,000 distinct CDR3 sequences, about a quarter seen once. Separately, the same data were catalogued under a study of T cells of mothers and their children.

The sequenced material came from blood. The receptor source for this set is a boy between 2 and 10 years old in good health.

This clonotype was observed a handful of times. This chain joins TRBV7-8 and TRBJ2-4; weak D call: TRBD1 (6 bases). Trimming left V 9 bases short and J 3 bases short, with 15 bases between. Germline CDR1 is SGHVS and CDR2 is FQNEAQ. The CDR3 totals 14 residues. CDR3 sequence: CASKQQGSKNIQYF. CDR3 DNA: TGTGCCAGTAAACAACAGGGAAGCAAAAACATTCAGTACTTC.

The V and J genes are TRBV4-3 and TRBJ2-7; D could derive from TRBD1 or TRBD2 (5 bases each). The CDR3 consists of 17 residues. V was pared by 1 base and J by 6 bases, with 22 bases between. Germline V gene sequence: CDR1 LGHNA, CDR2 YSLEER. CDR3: CASSQALGTRVGREQYF. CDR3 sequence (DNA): TGCGCCAGCAGCCAAGCTCTGGGGACGAGAGTGGGGCGCGAGCAGTACTTC.

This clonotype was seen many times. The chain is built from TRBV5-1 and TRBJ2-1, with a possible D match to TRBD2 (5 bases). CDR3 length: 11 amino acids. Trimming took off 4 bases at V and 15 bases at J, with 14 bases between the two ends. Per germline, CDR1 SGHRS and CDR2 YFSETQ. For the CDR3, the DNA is TGCGCCAGCAGCGCGAGGGATCACGTGTTCTTC. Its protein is CASSARDHVFF.

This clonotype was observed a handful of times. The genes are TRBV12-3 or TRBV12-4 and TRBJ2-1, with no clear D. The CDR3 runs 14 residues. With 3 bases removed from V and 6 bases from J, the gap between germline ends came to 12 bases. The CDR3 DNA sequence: TGTGCCAGCAGTTTGTTGGGCGGAGTCAATGAGCAGTTCTTC. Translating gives CASSLLGGVNEQFF.

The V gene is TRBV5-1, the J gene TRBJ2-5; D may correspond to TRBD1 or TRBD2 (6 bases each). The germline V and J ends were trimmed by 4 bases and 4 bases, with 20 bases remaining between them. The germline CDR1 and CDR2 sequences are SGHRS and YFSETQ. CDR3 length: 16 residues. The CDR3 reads CASSNPTRDIVETQYF. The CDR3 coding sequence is TGCGCCAGCAGCAACCCGACTAGGGACATCGTAGAGACCCAGTACTTC.

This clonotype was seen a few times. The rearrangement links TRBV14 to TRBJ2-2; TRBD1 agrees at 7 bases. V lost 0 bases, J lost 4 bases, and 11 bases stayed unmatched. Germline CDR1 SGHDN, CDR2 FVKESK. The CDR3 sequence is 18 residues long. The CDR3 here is CASSQDKGQWYGTGELFF. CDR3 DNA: TGTGCCAGCAGCCAAGACAAGGGACAGTGGTATGGCACCGGGGAGCTGTTTTTT.